A single sample gave rise to the 18 T cell receptor beta chains below, sequenced in a study of glioma-infiltrating T cells. The iRepertoire nested amplicon-rescue multiplex PCR amplified TCR alpha and beta CDR3s from RNA. One entry per CDR3 protein, called by TCRdb with MiXCR from the multiplex PCR reads. The sample shows about 140,000 distinct CDR3 sequences, about 39% of them seen only once. The sample taken for sequencing was glioma tissue, nonneoplastic brain tissue, or PBMCs (not recorded which). The receptor set was obtained from a human donor with low-grade glioma or glioblastoma, undergoing nonglioma brain surgery, or in good health (not recorded which).

The chain employs TRBV20-1 and TRBJ2-5; TRBD2 matches 7 bases. Germline V gene lookup returns CDR1 DFQATT and CDR2 SNEGSKA (reference sequence). J lost 7 bases, V lost 6 bases, and 11 bases had no gene match. This CDR3 has 13 residues. The CDR3 protein is CSAQPGGGATQYF. The CDR3 nucleotides are TGCAGTGCCCAGCCAGGCGGGGGAGCGACCCAGTACTTC.

The genes are TRBV20-1 and TRBJ2-1; D is perhaps TRBD1 (6 bases). From germline, CDR1 is DFQATT and CDR2 SNEGSKA (reference sequence). V was clipped by 6 bases and J by 5 bases, with 20 bases between them. The CDR3 loop spans 15 amino acids. CDR3: CSALRTEGHDNEQFF. Written as DNA, the CDR3 is TGCAGTGCCCTACGGACAGAGGGACACGACAATGAGCAGTTCTTC.

The V gene is TRBV2, the J gene TRBJ2-1; D could derive from TRBD1 or TRBD2 (5 bases each). The V end lost 4 bases, the J end lost 7 bases, and 11 bases lay between the germline ends. The CDR3 runs 13 residues. The V gene's germline CDR1 is SNHLY and CDR2 FYNNEI. The CDR3 region is CASSGDGRNEQFF. CDR3 nucleotides: TGTGCCAGCAGTGGGGACGGTCGGAATGAGCAGTTCTTC. Drawing the rest from reference TRBV2 and TRBJ2-1, the complete variable domain is EPEVTQTPSHQVTQMGQEVILRCVPISNHLYFYWYRQILGQKVEFLVSFYNNEISEKSEIFDDQFSVERPDGSNFTLKIRSTKLEDSAMYFCASSGDGRNEQFFGPGTRLTVL.

This clonotype was counted many times. The rearrangement joins TRBV28 to TRBJ1-1; TRBD1 agrees at 7 bases. The CDR3 covers 12 residues. J gave up 8 bases and V 5 bases, and 5 bases lay outside the gene matches. Germline assignment: CDR1 MDHEN and CDR2 SYDVKM. CDR3 in DNA: TGTGCCAGCAGTCCGACAGGGAGCGAAGCTTTCTTT. Amino acids: CASSPTGSEAFF.

The chain links TRBV11-2 to TRBJ2-1; D possibly corresponds to TRBD1 (5 bases). The germline V gene has CDR1 SGHAT and CDR2 FQNNGV. CDR3 size: 14 residues. The germline V and J ends were trimmed by 2 bases and 8 bases, with 13 bases remaining between them. The CDR3 region is CASSLRTFLHEQFF. DNA for the CDR3: TGTGCCAGCAGCTTAAGGACATTTCTCCATGAGCAGTTCTTC.

CDR3 region: CASSSGAGGPGNEQFF. CDR3 DNA sequence: TGTGCCAGCTCATCCGGAGCGGGAGGGCCGGGGAATGAGCAGTTCTTC. This rearrangement joins TRBV18 to TRBJ2-1, with 10 bases that match TRBD2. The V and J ends lost 5 bases and 7 bases, in that order; junction bases with no gene match: 11. Per germline, CDR1 KGHSH and CDR2 LQKENI. CDR3 size: 16 residues. Drawing the rest from reference TRBV18 and TRBJ2-1, the complete variable domain is NAGVMQNPRHLVRRRGQEARLRCSPMKGHSHVYWYRQLPEEGLKFMVYLQKENIIDESGMPKERFSAEFPKEGPSILRIQQVVRGDSAAYFCASSSGAGGPGNEQFFGPGTRLTVL.

V gene TRBV20-1 combines with J gene TRBJ1-2; D gene uncertain. The V and J ends lost 6 bases and 4 bases respectively, with 12 bases between them. Germline CDR1 DFQATT, CDR2 SNEGSKA (reference sequence). The CDR3 spans 12 residues. CDR3 amino acids: CSAGPEGYGYTF. In nucleotides, the CDR3 is TGCAGTGCCGGGCCCGAGGGCTATGGCTACACCTTC.

The rearrangement uses TRBV28 and TRBJ1-2; D is unresolved. The CDR3 sequence is 12 residues long. V shed 3 bases and J shed 3 bases, with 5 bases lying between them. Per the germline V gene, CDR1 is MDHEN and CDR2 is SYDVKM. CDR3 sequence (DNA): TGTGCCAGCAGTTTTGTGGACTATGGCTACACCTTC. Its translation: CASSFVDYGYTF.

This clonotype was found a few times. The V and J genes are TRBV20-1 and TRBJ1-4, with D hard to call. Germline CDR1 and CDR2: DFQATT and SNEGSKA (reference sequence). The CDR3 is made up of 15 amino acids. Trimming removed 3 bases from V and 0 bases from J, with 11 bases in between. CDR3 nucleotide sequence: TGCAGTGCTAGTGGGTGGGGTTCAACTAATGAAAAACTGTTTTTT. Its translation is CSASGWGSTNEKLFF.

The rearrangement joins TRBV20-1 to TRBJ1-1; 9 bases agree with TRBD1. The CDR3 has 14 residues. Germline loops: CDR1 DFQATT, CDR2 SNEGSKA (reference sequence). The trim removed 6 bases at V and 4 bases at J, leaving 9 bases unmatched. CDR3 protein: CSARTGALSTEAFF. The CDR3 DNA sequence: TGCAGTGCCAGGACAGGGGCCTTGAGCACTGAAGCTTTCTTT.

The J gene is TRBJ2-3, the V gene TRBV19; D might be TRBD1 (6 bases). Trimming removed 2 bases at V and 0 bases at J, with 12 bases between. CDR1 is LNHDA and CDR2 is SQIVND in the germline V gene (reference sequence). CDR3 size: 16 residues. The CDR3 region is CASSIWSGASTDTQYF. Written as DNA, the CDR3 is TGTGCCAGTAGTATATGGTCAGGGGCTAGCACAGATACGCAGTATTTT.

The chain employs TRBV9 and TRBJ2-1, with D uncertain. The CDR3 runs 15 residues. In germline, CDR1 is SGDLS, CDR2 YYNGEE. V gave up 0 bases and J gave up 0 bases, with 7 bases separating them. DNA of the CDR3: TGTGCCAGCAGCGTAGATTTTTCCTCCTACAATGAGCAGTTCTTC. This gives the protein CASSVDFSSYNEQFF.

V is TRBV12-5 and J is TRBJ2-1; D is uncertain. From germline, CDR1 is LGHNT and CDR2 FRNRAP. V lost 0 bases, J lost 8 bases, and 8 bases lay in between. The CDR3 spans 13 residues. The DNA for the CDR3 is TGTGCTAGTGGTTTGGTACGTGGGGATGAGCAGTTCTTC. Encoded protein: CASGLVRGDEQFF.

This clonotype came up many times. The gene calls are TRBV28 and TRBJ1-6; perhaps TRBD1 as D (5 bases). The ends were cut back, 7 bases at V and 10 bases at J, with 17 bases in the middle. This CDR3 comprises 14 residues. CDR1 and CDR2 from the germline V gene are MDHEN and SYDVKM. CDR3: CASIYRDSPSPLHF. CDR3 nucleotides: TGTGCCAGCATCTATCGTGACAGTCCGTCACCCCTCCACTTT.

This clonotype has only a few counts. This chain joins TRBV28 and TRBJ2-2; D perhaps matches TRBD1 (5 bases). The germline CDR1 and CDR2 sequences are MDHEN and SYDVKM. V was pared by 2 bases and J by 3 bases, with 7 bases between. The CDR3 has 14 residues. This CDR3 is CASSLRGYTGELFF. CDR3 DNA: TGTGCCAGCAGTTTAAGGGGATACACCGGGGAGCTGTTTTTT. The full variable domain, in which reference TRBV28 and TRBJ2-2 provide the parts outside the CDR3, is DVKVTQSSRYLVKRTGEKVFLECVQDMDHENMFWYRQDPGLGLRLIYFSYDVKMKEKGDIPEGYSVSREKKERFSLILESASTNQTSMYLCASSLRGYTGELFFGEGSRLTVL.

The chain is built from TRBV7-9 and TRBJ1-1; tentative D call: TRBD1 (5 bases). The ends were cut back, 5 bases at V and 0 bases at J, with 10 bases in the middle. This CDR3 is 14 amino acids long. Germline CDR1 reads SEHNR; CDR2 reads FQNEAQ (reference sequence). CDR3: CASSRGELNTEAFF. Here the CDR3 DNA reads TGTGCCAGCAGCAGAGGGGAACTGAACACTGAAGCTTTCTTT.

This clonotype was counted once. The chain carries TRBV6-5 and TRBJ2-4; 8 nucleotides align to TRBD1. The CDR3 spans 17 residues. With V trimmed by 0 bases and J by 0 bases, 4 bases remained unmatched. The germline gives CDR1 MNHEY, CDR2 SVGAGI. CDR3 residues: CASSYSGQVQAKNIQYF. The CDR3 nucleotides are TGTGCCAGCAGTTACTCGGGACAGGTTCAAGCCAAAAACATTCAGTACTTC.

This chain links TRBV10-3 with TRBJ2-1, with 9 bases lining up with TRBD2. V shed 8 bases and J 6 bases; nucleotides not matched to a gene: 14. This CDR3 is 16 amino acids long. Per germline, CDR1 ENHRY and CDR2 SYGVKD. CDR3 sequence (DNA): TGTGCCATCCGAGGGCTAGCGGGGTCAATAAGCAATGAGCAGTTCTTC. Residues: CAIRGLAGSISNEQFF.